A selection of T cell receptor beta chains follows, all from one sample in a study of blood T cells in healthy people across ages. TCRdb called the 5' RACE reads again in MiXCR, with one record for every CDR3 protein. Of over a million distinct CDR3 sequences in the sample, 35% to 55% are singletons; the top ten hold about 19%. Sequencing input: blood. The origin of the receptors is a woman aged 60 to 75 in good health. Each CDR3 is given with its conserved first and last residue. Each record gives: J gene, V gene, clone size, D gene, CDR3 protein, CDR3 DNA. A D gene is named only where the DNA matches it firmly. Clone size appears in some rows only: once, few, many, or a class for an expanded clone.

J: TRBJ2-7
V: TRBV20-1
size: -
D: TRBD2
CDR3: CSAKGLVPYEQYF
DNA: TGCAGTGCTAAGGGACTAGTTCCCTACGAGCAGTACTTC

J: TRBJ2-1
V: TRBV6-5
size: few
D: TRBD2
CDR3: CASLARLAGGYEQFF
DNA: TGTGCCAGCCTAGCCCGACTAGCGGGAGGGTATGAGCAGTTCTTC

J: TRBJ2-7
V: TRBV7-6
size: few
D: -
CDR3: CASSSPLAGSAYEQYF
DNA: TGTGCCAGCAGCTCACCCTTGGCAGGGTCCGCATACGAGCAGTACTTC

J: TRBJ2-7
V: TRBV20-1
size: -
D: TRBD2
CDR3: CSARGSLAGARYEQYF
DNA: TGCAGTGCTAGGGGCTCACTAGCGGGAGCCCGCTACGAGCAGTACTTC

J: TRBJ2-7
V: TRBV7-2
size: -
D: -
CDR3: CASSLWASEYNEQYF
DNA: TGTGCCAGCAGCTTATGGGCCAGCGAATACAATGAGCAGTACTTC

J: TRBJ2-1
V: TRBV20-1
size: few
D: TRBD2
CDR3: CSARGTSGSRNEQFF
DNA: TGCAGTGCTCGGGGGACTAGCGGGAGTAGGAATGAGCAGTTCTTC

J: TRBJ2-5
V: TRBV20-1
size: -
D: TRBD2
CDR3: CSAMLRQLAGVLETQYF
DNA: TGCAGTGCTATGTTGCGCCAACTAGCGGGAGTATTGGAGACCCAGTACTTC

J: TRBJ2-1
V: TRBV7-9
size: -
D: -
CDR3: CASSLVTSRYIPYEQFF
DNA: TGTGCCAGCAGCTTGGTTACTAGCCGTTATATCCCCTATGAGCAGTTCTTC

J: TRBJ2-5
V: TRBV4-1
size: -
D: -
CDR3: CASSQRGGAESQETQYF
DNA: TGCGCCAGCAGCCAACGTGGGGGGGCTGAATCCCAAGAGACCCAGTACTTC

J: TRBJ1-1
V: TRBV28
size: few
D: -
CDR3: CASSFSQTEAFF
DNA: TGTGCCAGCAGTTTTAGCCAGACTGAAGCTTTCTTT

J: TRBJ2-1
V: TRBV7-9
size: few
D: -
CDR3: CASSLLGASSGGFF
DNA: TGTGCCAGCAGCTTGCTTGGGGCTTCCTCCGGGGGGTTCTTC

J: TRBJ2-1
V: TRBV15
size: -
D: -
CDR3: CATSRALGGSDEQFF
DNA: TGTGCCACCAGCAGGGCCCTAGGGGGGTCGGATGAGCAGTTCTTC

J: TRBJ1-5
V: TRBV20-1
size: -
D: TRBD1
CDR3: CSAIRGHNQPQHF
DNA: TGCAGTGCCATCAGGGGGCACAATCAGCCCCAGCATTTT

J: TRBJ2-6
V: TRBV7-2
size: few
D: -
CDR3: CASSFTPGANVLTF
DNA: TGTGCCAGCAGCTTTACTCCTGGGGCCAACGTCCTGACTTTC

J: TRBJ2-3
V: TRBV7-6
size: few
D: TRBD1
CDR3: CASSFQTGAADTQYF
DNA: TGTGCCAGCAGCTTTCAAACAGGGGCGGCGGATACGCAGTATTTT

J: TRBJ2-5
V: TRBV28
size: -
D: TRBD1
CDR3: CASSFIKEQGQGPQETQYF
DNA: TGTGCCAGCAGTTTCATTAAAGAACAGGGACAGGGGCCGCAAGAGACCCAGTACTTC

J: TRBJ1-4
V: TRBV7-9
size: -
D: -
CDR3: CASSLGRLNEKLFF
DNA: TGTGCCAGCAGCTTAGGGCGATTAAATGAAAAACTGTTTTTT

J: TRBJ2-3
V: TRBV20-1
size: few
D: -
CDR3: CSPKLAGYTQYF
DNA: TGCAGTCCCAAGTTGGCGGGATATACGCAGTATTTT

J: TRBJ2-5
V: TRBV12-3/TRBV12-4
size: -
D: TRBD2
CDR3: CASTGLADQETQYF
DNA: TGTGCCAGCACCGGACTAGCGGATCAAGAGACCCAGTACTTC

J: TRBJ2-7
V: TRBV25-1
size: -
D: -
CDR3: CASSETQPPYEQYF
DNA: TGTGCCAGCAGTGAAACCCAACCCCCCTACGAGCAGTACTTC

J: TRBJ2-7
V: TRBV10-3
size: -
D: -
CDR3: CAISQTLDTYEQYF
DNA: TGTGCCATCAGCCAGACTCTCGACACCTACGAGCAGTACTTC

J: TRBJ2-3
V: TRBV5-1
size: -
D: TRBD1
CDR3: CASSPGTVGTDTQYF
DNA: TGCGCCAGCAGCCCAGGGACAGTGGGGACAGATACGCAGTATTTT

J: TRBJ1-2
V: TRBV27
size: few
D: -
CDR3: CASSFGRESGYTF
DNA: TGTGCCAGCAGTTTCGGCAGGGAGAGTGGCTACACCTTC

J: TRBJ2-3
V: TRBV14
size: few
D: TRBD2
CDR3: CASSQDKVWDLGWAGAPDTQYF
DNA: TGTGCCAGCAGCCAAGATAAGGTGTGGGACCTCGGCTGGGCGGGAGCTCCAGATACGCAGTATTTT

J: TRBJ2-5
V: TRBV29-1
size: -
D: -
CDR3: CSVEDLYTETQYF
DNA: TGCAGCGTTGAAGATTTATACACGGAGACCCAGTACTTC

J: TRBJ2-5
V: TRBV6-8
size: -
D: -
CDR3: CASSYSSFRETQYF
DNA: TGTGCCAGCAGTTACTCTTCCTTCCGGGAGACCCAGTACTTC

J: TRBJ1-2
V: TRBV6-1
size: -
D: -
CDR3: CASLTQGFFNYGYTF
DNA: TGTGCCAGCCTAACACAGGGTTTCTTCAACTATGGCTACACCTTC

J: TRBJ2-7
V: TRBV5-6
size: -
D: -
CDR3: CASSSQAIQEAQYF
DNA: TGTGCCAGCAGCTCACAAGCGATTCAAGAGGCCCAGTACTTC

J: TRBJ2-1
V: TRBV2
size: -
D: -
CDR3: CASRDAHSPTDEQFF
DNA: TGTGCCAGCAGGGACGCCCATTCCCCCACCGATGAGCAGTTCTTC

J: TRBJ2-1
V: TRBV10-3
size: few
D: TRBD2
CDR3: CAIQAGGPVNEQFF
DNA: TGTGCCATCCAAGCGGGAGGGCCGGTCAATGAGCAGTTCTTC

J: TRBJ2-7
V: TRBV7-9
size: -
D: -
CDR3: CASSLAGSSANEQYF
DNA: TGTGCCAGCAGCTTAGCGGGAAGTTCCGCGAACGAGCAGTACTTC

J: TRBJ2-5
V: TRBV14
size: -
D: TRBD2
CDR3: CASSPTTSGRVIQTQYF
DNA: TGTGCCAGCAGCCCAACGACTAGCGGGAGAGTGATACAGACCCAGTACTTC

J: TRBJ2-3
V: TRBV4-1
size: -
D: -
CDR3: CASSQAPRTKLADTQYF
DNA: TGCGCCAGCAGCCAAGCCCCAAGGACAAAGCTAGCAGATACGCAGTATTTT

J: TRBJ2-2
V: TRBV7-2
size: many
D: -
CDR3: CASSLAIWSSPGELFF
DNA: TGTGCCAGCAGCTTAGCTATCTGGTCGTCTCCCGGGGAGCTGTTTTTT

J: TRBJ1-2
V: TRBV7-9
size: few
D: -
CDR3: CASSLAGGPYGYTF
DNA: TGTGCCAGCAGCTTAGCGGGCGGACCCTATGGCTACACCTTC

J: TRBJ2-7
V: TRBV5-1
size: -
D: TRBD2
CDR3: CASSVSGTSHEQYF
DNA: TGCGCCAGCAGCGTATCCGGGACTAGTCACGAGCAGTACTTC

J: TRBJ2-7
V: TRBV3-1
size: -
D: TRBD2
CDR3: CASSQKREYYEQYF
DNA: TGTGCCAGCAGCCAGAAGCGGGAGTACTACGAGCAGTACTTC

J: TRBJ2-5
V: TRBV4-1
size: -
D: -
CDR3: CASSQAAQGLEETQYF
DNA: TGCGCCAGCAGCCAAGCGGCTCAGGGGCTGGAAGAGACCCAGTACTTC

J: TRBJ2-2
V: TRBV5-5
size: -
D: -
CDR3: CASSSFQGTGELFF
DNA: TGTGCCAGCAGCTCCTTTCAGGGAACCGGGGAGCTGTTTTTT

J: TRBJ2-7
V: TRBV20-1
size: -
D: TRBD2
CDR3: CSARVLAGPPYNEQYF
DNA: TGCAGTGCTAGAGTTCTAGCGGGACCTCCCTACAATGAGCAGTACTTC

J: TRBJ2-5
V: TRBV11-2
size: many
D: TRBD1
CDR3: CASSLGDRDQETQYF
DNA: TGTGCCAGCAGCTTAGGGGACAGGGACCAAGAGACCCAGTACTTC

J: TRBJ1-2
V: TRBV7-9
size: -
D: -
CDR3: CASSQTADPWGYGYTF
DNA: TGTGCCAGCAGCCAAACCGCAGACCCTTGGGGTTATGGCTACACCTTC

J: TRBJ2-7
V: TRBV6-2/TRBV6-3
size: -
D: TRBD2
CDR3: CASSLSGVAYEQYF
DNA: TGTGCCAGCAGTCTCAGCGGGGTAGCATACGAGCAGTACTTC

J: TRBJ2-1
V: TRBV3-1
size: few
D: -
CDR3: CASSHARLNDEQFF
DNA: TGTGCCAGCAGCCACGCCCGTCTGAATGATGAGCAGTTCTTC

J: TRBJ2-7
V: TRBV10-3
size: few
D: -
CDR3: CAISERGGSSYEQYF
DNA: TGTGCCATCAGTGAGAGGGGGGGCAGTTCCTACGAGCAGTACTTC

J: TRBJ2-5
V: TRBV29-1
size: -
D: TRBD2
CDR3: CSVRLAGGPGERYF
DNA: TGCAGCGTTCGACTAGCGGGAGGGCCGGGCGAGCGGTACTTC

J: TRBJ2-7
V: TRBV21-1
size: few
D: -
CDR3: CASSNFDSRVINYEQYF
DNA: TGTGCCAGCAGCAATTTTGACTCCAGGGTAATCAACTACGAGCAGTACTTC

J: TRBJ1-2
V: TRBV20-1
size: few
D: TRBD1
CDR3: CSARTQGVGSFPGGYTF
DNA: TGCAGTGCTAGAACGCAGGGGGTCGGTTCCTTTCCTGGCGGCTACACCTTC

J: TRBJ2-7
V: TRBV7-2
size: few
D: -
CDR3: CASSLGGSRQLEQYF
DNA: TGTGCCAGCAGCTTAGGGGGTAGCAGGCAGTTGGAGCAGTACTTC

J: TRBJ2-7
V: TRBV11-1
size: few
D: TRBD1
CDR3: CASRRGQVAYEQYF
DNA: TGTGCCAGCAGACGTGGACAGGTTGCCTACGAGCAGTACTTC

J: TRBJ2-1
V: TRBV7-9
size: -
D: -
CDR3: CATRLGGAYNEQFF
DNA: TGTGCCACACGTCTGGGGGGCGCCTACAATGAGCAGTTCTTC

J: TRBJ2-7
V: TRBV10-1
size: few
D: -
CDR3: CASSVTKGGEQYF
DNA: TGCGCCAGCAGTGTAACGAAGGGGGGTGAGCAGTACTTC

J: TRBJ2-7
V: TRBV11-3
size: once
D: -
CDR3: CASSRDQLGEQYF
DNA: TGTGCCAGCAGCCGGGACCAGCTCGGCGAGCAGTACTTC

J: TRBJ2-5
V: TRBV20-1
size: few
D: -
CDR3: CSARTYQETQYF
DNA: TGCAGTGCTAGGACCTATCAAGAGACCCAGTACTTC

J: TRBJ1-2
V: TRBV5-1
size: few
D: TRBD1
CDR3: CASSSDRGSKDGYTF
DNA: TGCGCCAGCAGCTCGGACAGGGGAAGTAAGGATGGCTACACCTTC